These T cell receptor beta chains were read from a single sample in a study of cytomegalovirus exposure and HLA in healthy donors. TCRdb keeps only in-frame clones here, not all; method: immunoSEQ multiplex PCR. Of about 160,000 clones in the sample, about three quarters are singletons; the top ten hold around 1.3%. The material sequenced was PBMCs. The origin of the receptors is a woman in her 30s in good health and CMV-seronegative. Each CDR3 is given with its conserved first and last residue. D genes are given only for firm matches. Rows may omit the clone size; those that give it use once, few, many or a size class.

D gene,V gene,J gene,clone size,CDR3 protein,CDR3 DNA
TRBD1,TRBV5-4,TRBJ1-2,-,CASSRDRLNYGYTF,TGTGCCAGCAGTAGGGACAGACTTAACTATGGCTACACCTTC
TRBD1,TRBV7-9,TRBJ2-5,-,CASSLGQGPETQYF,TGTGCCAGCAGCTTGGGACAGGGCCCAGAGACCCAGTACTTC
-,TRBV10-3,TRBJ2-7,-,CAISESADYEQYF,TGTGCCATCAGTGAGTCGGCAGACTACGAGCAGTACTTC
-,TRBV7-2,TRBJ1-5,-,CASSFDRSNQPQHF,TGTGCCAGCAGCTTTGACAGAAGCAATCAGCCCCAGCATTTT
-,TRBV7-2,TRBJ1-5,once,CASSLDIGGGYQPQHF,TGTGCCAGCAGCTTAGACATCGGGGGTGGATATCAGCCCCAGCATTTT
TRBD1,TRBV6-6,TRBJ1-1,once,CASSYADRAGTEAFF,TGTGCCAGCAGTTACGCCGACAGGGCTGGGACTGAAGCTTTCTTT
TRBD1,TRBV29-1,TRBJ2-7,-,CSVSVTGVDEQYF,TGCAGCGTTTCTGTGACAGGGGTGGACGAGCAGTACTTC
-,TRBV5-8,TRBJ1-4,-,CASSSGAGATNEKLFF,TGTGCCAGCAGCTCTGGCGCAGGGGCAACTAATGAAAAACTGTTTTTT
-,TRBV6-1,TRBJ2-7,-,CASSEHGSYEQYF,TGTGCCAGCAGTGAGCACGGTTCCTACGAGCAGTACTTC
TRBD2,TRBV5-4,TRBJ2-1,-,CASSLAGRGGSGEQFF,TGTGCCAGCAGCTTGGCGGGGCGGGGGGGCTCGGGTGAGCAGTTCTTC
-,TRBV6-5,TRBJ2-5,-,CASSYSGGETQYF,TGTGCCAGCAGTTACTCGGGGGGAGAGACCCAGTACTTC
-,TRBV18,TRBJ1-1,-,CASSPNSEGVAFF,TGTGCCAGCTCACCCAACAGTGAGGGCGTAGCTTTCTTT
-,TRBV5-1,TRBJ2-3,once,CASGAGGGEYTQYF,TGCGCCAGCGGGGCAGGGGGAGGTGAATATACGCAGTATTTT
-,TRBV6-5,TRBJ2-7,-,CAVDQGGDYEQYF,TGTGCCGTCGACCAGGGTGGGGACTACGAGCAGTACTTC
TRBD2,TRBV4-2,TRBJ2-7,few,CASSPTSPGGSGDEQYF,TGTGCCAGCAGCCCTACTTCCCCGGGGGGATCGGGAGACGAGCAGTACTTC
-,TRBV2,TRBJ2-2,-,CASSIGQSVNLNTGELFF,TGTGCCAGCAGTATTGGACAGTCCGTAAATCTGAACACCGGGGAGCTGTTTTTT
TRBD1,TRBV7-9,TRBJ2-2,-,CASSLPGTGSGELFF,TGTGCCAGCAGCCTACCCGGGACAGGGTCCGGGGAGCTGTTTTTT
TRBD1,TRBV15,TRBJ2-5,-,CATTTFSEGTAGAQYF,TGTGCCACCACCACGTTTAGTGAGGGGACAGCTGGGGCCCAGTACTTC
-,TRBV14,TRBJ1-3,once,CANRRVDPVTIYF,TGTGCTAACCGGAGGGTTGATCCTGTGACCATATATTTT
-,TRBV5-5,TRBJ2-2,-,CASSLGAGELFF,TGTGCCAGCAGCTTGGGAGCCGGGGAGCTGTTTTTT
-,TRBV28,TRBJ1-4,-,CASSREATNEKLFF,TGTGCCAGCAGTCGGGAGGCAACTAATGAAAAACTGTTTTTT
-,TRBV6-1,TRBJ2-7,-,CASSEAGLEQYF,TGTGCCAGCAGTGAGGCAGGGCTCGAGCAGTACTTC
-,TRBV19,TRBJ1-5,once,CASSIETEGSNQPQHF,TGTGCCAGTAGTATAGAAACTGAGGGTTCGAATCAGCCCCAGCATTTT
TRBD1,TRBV6-5,TRBJ1-1,once,CASSQTGFTEAFF,TGTGCCAGCAGTCAGACAGGGTTCACTGAAGCTTTCTTT
-,TRBV2,TRBJ1-6,-,CASSEQGGSPLHF,TGTGCCAGCAGTGAGCAGGGCGGATCACCCCTCCACTTT
-,TRBV6-5,TRBJ1-1,few,CASSYGGWAFF,TGTGCCAGCAGTTACGGCGGGTGGGCTTTCTTT